Listed below are T cell receptor beta chains from one sample, sequenced in a study of vaccination and CD4 T cells after COVID-19. The antigens these receptors bind are not known. MiXCR was run by TCRdb on the PCR reads, yielding one entry per CDR3 protein. This table holds 25,000 to 30,000 distinct CDR3 sequences, 50% to 65% found once. This specimen consisted of CD4+ T cells from blood, cultured in vitro, obtained before SARS-CoV-2 vaccination. The receptors derive from a human donor who received a COVID-19 vaccine. Each CDR3 is given with its conserved first and last residue. The order of the fields is V gene, clone size, D gene, J gene, CDR3 protein, CDR3 DNA. The D gene is left open where the match is weak. For some rows the clone size is stated as once, few or many, or as a class when expanded; others skip it.

TRBV15	.	TRBD1	TRBJ2-7	CATSRDGGQGSYEQYF	TGTGCCACCAGCAGAGATGGCGGACAGGGATCCTACGAGCAGTACTTC
TRBV7-9	.	.	TRBJ1-1	CASSYDGPNTEAFF	TGTGCCAGCAGTTATGACGGACCGAACACTGAAGCTTTCTTT
TRBV7-9	.	TRBD1	TRBJ1-6	CASSPGTGEDSPLHF	TGTGCCAGCAGCCCAGGGACAGGAGAGGATTCACCCCTCCACTTT
TRBV5-4	few	.	TRBJ1-2	CASSLSGTNYGYTF	TGTGCCAGCAGCTTGTCAGGGACTAACTATGGCTACACCTTC
TRBV6-5	.	TRBD2	TRBJ2-7	CASSYSGVAGALSYEQYF	TGTGCCAGCAGTTACTCGGGGGTAGCGGGGGCCCTCTCCTACGAGCAGTACTTC
TRBV20-1	.	.	TRBJ1-5	CSARSPIMGQPQHF	TGCAGTGCTAGAAGCCCGATCATGGGTCAGCCCCAGCATTTT
TRBV20-1	.	TRBD1	TRBJ2-6	CSARDAGQGDNVLTF	TGCAGTGCTAGAGATGCTGGGCAGGGGGACAACGTCCTGACTTTC
TRBV12-3/TRBV12-4	few	.	TRBJ2-5	CASSLRAGAGETQYF	TGTGCCAGCAGTTTACGCGCGGGGGCTGGAGAGACCCAGTACTTC
TRBV20-1	few	TRBD1	TRBJ1-1	CSARQGNTEAFF	TGCAGTGCCAGACAGGGGAACACTGAAGCTTTCTTT
TRBV7-2	.	.	TRBJ1-6	CASSPRQARYNSPLHF	TGTGCCAGCAGCCCCCGACAGGCCCGATATAATTCACCCCTCCACTTT
TRBV30	.	TRBD1	TRBJ1-6	CAWSAGQVYTLDSPLHF	TGTGCCTGGAGTGCAGGACAGGTATACACGCTGGATTCACCCCTCCACTTT
TRBV27	.	.	TRBJ2-7	CASSLLRDSYEQYF	TGTGCCAGCAGCCTACTCAGGGACTCCTACGAGCAGTACTTC
TRBV4-2	.	TRBD2	TRBJ2-5	CASSQDITVSGELETQYF	TGTGCCAGCAGCCAAGATATTACCGTTAGCGGGGAATTAGAGACCCAGTACTTC
TRBV12-3/TRBV12-4	.	TRBD1	TRBJ2-2	CARSLGQGADTGELFF	TGTGCCAGAAGTTTAGGACAGGGGGCTGACACCGGGGAGCTGTTTTTT
TRBV7-9	.	.	TRBJ1-3	CASSPGGRTGNTIYF	TGTGCCAGCAGCCCTGGGGGGCGGACTGGAAACACCATATATTTT
TRBV30	few	TRBD1	TRBJ1-1	CAWDSGQGYTEAFF	TGTGCCTGGGACTCGGGACAGGGGTACACTGAAGCTTTCTTT
TRBV5-4	.	.	TRBJ2-7	CASFRAGSYEQYF	TGTGCCAGCTTCCGGGCGGGCTCCTACGAGCAGTACTTC
TRBV24-1	.	.	TRBJ2-1	CATSDSLGGDEFF	TGTGCCACCAGTGATTCGCTCGGGGGTGACGAGTTCTTC
TRBV5-1	.	.	TRBJ1-2	CASSSKPAGSGSGYTF	TGCGCCAGCAGCTCGAAACCCGCAGGGTCAGGCTCAGGCTACACCTTC
TRBV6-1	once	.	TRBJ2-5	CASSGWLAGQETQYF	TGTGCCAGCAGTGGCTGGCTAGCCGGCCAAGAGACCCAGTACTTC
TRBV5-1	once	.	TRBJ1-1	CASSLIPRNTEAFF	TGCGCCAGCAGCTTGATTCCCCGGAACACTGAAGCTTTCTTT
TRBV12-5	few	.	TRBJ1-2	CASGGTNYGYTF	TGTGCTAGTGGGGGGACTAACTATGGCTACACCTTC
TRBV5-1	.	.	TRBJ2-3	CASRPAVATDTQYF	TGCGCCAGCAGGCCGGCAGTGGCCACAGATACGCAGTATTTT
TRBV15	.	TRBD1	TRBJ2-7	CATSWRQGAPSYEQYF	TGTGCCACCAGCTGGCGACAGGGGGCTCCCTCCTACGAGCAGTACTTC
TRBV10-3	few	TRBD1	TRBJ1-1	CAVGTGASEAFF	TGTGCCGTCGGGACAGGGGCTTCTGAAGCTTTCTTT
TRBV30	.	.	TRBJ2-1	CAWSVRPGLVNEQFF	TGTGCCTGGAGTGTAAGACCGGGACTTGTCAATGAGCAGTTCTTC
TRBV24-1	.	TRBD2	TRBJ2-3	CATSDLRGTSGAPTTDTQYF	TGTGCCACCAGTGATTTGAGGGGGACTAGCGGGGCGCCAACCACAGATACGCAGTATTTT
TRBV20-1	.	TRBD1	TRBJ1-1	CSARSSGTGRTEAFF	TGCAGTGCTAGATCCTCCGGGACAGGGAGGACTGAAGCTTTCTTT
TRBV5-1	.	TRBD1	TRBJ2-1	CASSLRDSSYNEQFF	TGCGCCAGCAGCCTTAGGGACAGCTCCTACAATGAGCAGTTCTTC
TRBV27	.	.	TRBJ2-7	CASSLRGTYEQYF	TGTGCCAGCAGTTTACGAGGGACCTACGAGCAGTACTTC
TRBV5-1	.	.	TRBJ2-1	CASGPLGVSKMGEQFF	TGCGCCAGCGGGCCCCTGGGGGTCTCTAAAATGGGTGAGCAGTTCTTC
TRBV30	few	TRBD1	TRBJ2-7	CAWSQQTGGLSYEQYF	TGTGCCTGGAGTCAACAAACAGGGGGGCTCTCCTACGAGCAGTACTTC
TRBV24-1	.	TRBD1	TRBJ2-5	CATSDLGTGDRVGETQYF	TGTGCCACCAGTGATTTAGGGACAGGGGACCGGGTCGGAGAGACCCAGTACTTC
TRBV27	.	.	TRBJ1-5	CASSLSITVLKNQPQHF	TGTGCCAGCAGTTTATCGATAACGGTTTTAAAAAATCAGCCCCAGCATTTT
TRBV28	.	.	TRBJ1-5	CASTLLDSEYSNQPQHF	TGTGCCAGCACCCTTTTGGACAGCGAATATAGCAATCAGCCCCAGCATTTT
TRBV20-1	.	TRBD1	TRBJ1-2	CSASWDRGFGYTF	TGCAGTGCTAGCTGGGACAGGGGTTTCGGCTACACCTTC
TRBV6-1	few	.	TRBJ1-1	CASYEGYTEAFF	TGTGCCAGCTATGAGGGGTACACTGAAGCTTTCTTT
TRBV2	few	.	TRBJ1-5	CASTWTPNQPQHF	TGTGCCAGCACCTGGACCCCTAATCAGCCCCAGCATTTT
TRBV10-3	few	TRBD1	TRBJ1-6	CAISAGQGVSPLHF	TGTGCCATCAGTGCGGGACAGGGAGTTTCACCCCTCCACTTT
TRBV2	few	.	TRBJ1-6	CASSEVARSYNSPLHF	TGTGCCAGCAGTGAAGTGGCGAGGTCCTATAATTCACCCCTCCACTTT
TRBV5-6	few	.	TRBJ1-2	CASSLGRLYGYTF	TGTGCCAGCAGCTTGGGTAGGCTCTATGGCTACACCTTC
TRBV11-3	.	.	TRBJ2-3	CASSLARGTDTQYF	TGTGCCAGCAGCTTAGCCCGGGGGACAGATACGCAGTATTTT
TRBV2	few	.	TRBJ1-5	CASSEGQAENQPQHF	TGTGCCAGCAGTGAGGGGCAGGCCGAGAATCAGCCCCAGCATTTT
TRBV19	.	.	TRBJ2-2	CASSQGRIPDGELFF	TGTGCCAGTAGTCAAGGACGAATTCCAGACGGGGAGCTGTTTTTT
TRBV6-5	few	TRBD1	TRBJ1-1	CASSYSELRDRENTEAFF	TGTGCCAGCAGTTACTCGGAGCTCCGGGACAGGGAGAACACTGAAGCTTTCTTT
TRBV4-2	.	.	TRBJ1-2	CASSQDWKGGPDYGYTF	TGTGCCAGCAGCCAAGATTGGAAGGGGGGGCCAGACTATGGCTACACCTTC
TRBV11-3	.	.	TRBJ1-2	CASSLPLPSGPGGYTF	TGTGCCAGCAGCCTACCCTTACCATCCGGTCCGGGGGGCTACACCTTC
TRBV6-1	.	.	TRBJ1-1	CASSYREMNTEAFF	TGTGCCAGTTCCTACAGGGAAATGAACACTGAAGCTTTCTTT
TRBV3-1	.	.	TRBJ1-3	CASSQGLEVPIYF	TGTGCCAGCAGCCAAGGTTTGGAGGTCCCCATATATTTT
TRBV6-1	.	TRBD2	TRBJ2-7	CASTTSGASEQYF	TGTGCCAGCACAACTAGCGGGGCATCCGAGCAGTACTTC